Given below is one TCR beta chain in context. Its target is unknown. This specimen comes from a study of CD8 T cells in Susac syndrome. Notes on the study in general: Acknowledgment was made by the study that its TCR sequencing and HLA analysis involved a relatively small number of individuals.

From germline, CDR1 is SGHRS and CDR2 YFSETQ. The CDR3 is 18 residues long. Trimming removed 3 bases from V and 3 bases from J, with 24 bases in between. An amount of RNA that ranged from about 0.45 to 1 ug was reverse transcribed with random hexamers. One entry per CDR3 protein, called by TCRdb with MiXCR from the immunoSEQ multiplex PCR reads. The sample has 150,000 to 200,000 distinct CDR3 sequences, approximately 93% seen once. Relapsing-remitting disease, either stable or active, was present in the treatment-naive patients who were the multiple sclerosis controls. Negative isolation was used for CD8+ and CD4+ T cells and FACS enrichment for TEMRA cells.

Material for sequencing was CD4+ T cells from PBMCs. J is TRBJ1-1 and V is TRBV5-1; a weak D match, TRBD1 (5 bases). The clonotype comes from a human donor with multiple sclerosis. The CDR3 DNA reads TGCGCCAGCAGCTATCAGATTTTCGGGGGTGGTAAGGACACTGAAGCTTTCTTT. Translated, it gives CASSYQIFGGGKDTEAFF.